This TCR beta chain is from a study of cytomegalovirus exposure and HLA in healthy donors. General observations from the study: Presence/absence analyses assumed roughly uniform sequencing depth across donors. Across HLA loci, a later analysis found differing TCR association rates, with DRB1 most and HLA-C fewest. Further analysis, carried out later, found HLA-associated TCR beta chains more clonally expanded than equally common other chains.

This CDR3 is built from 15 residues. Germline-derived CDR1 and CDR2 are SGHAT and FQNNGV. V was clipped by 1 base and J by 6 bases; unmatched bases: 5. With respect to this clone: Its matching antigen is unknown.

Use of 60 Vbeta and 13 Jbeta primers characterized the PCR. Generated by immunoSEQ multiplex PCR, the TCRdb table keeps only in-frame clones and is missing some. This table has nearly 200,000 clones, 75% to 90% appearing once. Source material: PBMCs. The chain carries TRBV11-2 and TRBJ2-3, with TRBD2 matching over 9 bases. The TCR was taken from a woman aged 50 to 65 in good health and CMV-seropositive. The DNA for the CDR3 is TGTGCCAGCAGCTTAGGGGCTAGCGGGGACGATACGCAGTATTTT. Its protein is CASSLGASGDDTQYF. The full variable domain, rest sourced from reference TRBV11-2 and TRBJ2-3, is EAGVAQSPRYKIIEKRQSVAFWCNPISGHATLYWYQQILGQGPKLLIQFQNNGVVDDSQLPKDRFSAERLKGVDSTLKIQPAKLEDSAVYLCASSLGASGDDTQYFGPGTRLTVL.